What follows is one TCR beta chain and its context. This CDR3 has 16 residues. Germline V gene lookup returns CDR1 LGHDT and CDR2 YNNKEL (reference sequence). V gave up 0 bases and J gave up 3 bases, with 13 bases separating them. Method: immunoSEQ multiplex PCR; TCRdb's copy keeps in-frame clones and lacks some. The data show about 44,000 clones, about 89% seen once. This entry is derived from a study of blood T cell repertoires in COVID-19. Study-level information: The samples span acute and convalescent COVID-19 from the United States, Italy and Spain. From T cells, B-cell-depleted T cells, or PBMCs came the material, which was cDNA or gDNA.

Sequencing used peripheral blood. The clonotype comes from a man in his 70s with active COVID-19. The rearrangement joins TRBV3-1 (or the pseudogene TRBV3-2) to TRBJ2-3; weak D call: TRBD2 (6 bases). The CDR3 loop reads CASSQDRSGPTDTQYF. The CDR3, as DNA: TGTGCCAGCAGCCAAGATAGGAGCGGGCCGACAGATACGCAGTATTTT.